This T cell receptor beta chain was captured by sequencing in a study of T cells after yellow fever vaccination. The V segment lost 4 bases and the J segment 3 bases; nucleotides outside the gene matches: 9. Germline values: CDR1 LGHDT, CDR2 YNNKEL (reference sequence). CDR3 length equals 15 residues. The authors made TCR cDNA by 5'RACE template switching, adding a universal primer site and UMIs. TCRdb re-called the 5' RACE reads with MiXCR, one entry per CDR3 protein. The table has approximately 510,000 distinct CDR3 sequences, 21% seen once. Turning to this clonotype: Its antigen is unknown.

Study observations and caveats: Boosting was followed by the reappearance of most primary-vaccination clones (about 96% CD4, 85% to 90% CD8).

V and J are TRBV3-1 and TRBJ2-7; 7 nucleotides line up with TRBD1. This sequence was found in a man younger than 35 who received the YFV17D yellow fever vaccine. The source was PBMCs, collected approximately 22 days after the first yellow fever vaccination. CDR3 sequence: CASSPHRAGGYEQYF. As DNA, the CDR3 is TGTGCCAGCAGCCCCCATCGGGCAGGGGGCTACGAGCAGTACTTC.